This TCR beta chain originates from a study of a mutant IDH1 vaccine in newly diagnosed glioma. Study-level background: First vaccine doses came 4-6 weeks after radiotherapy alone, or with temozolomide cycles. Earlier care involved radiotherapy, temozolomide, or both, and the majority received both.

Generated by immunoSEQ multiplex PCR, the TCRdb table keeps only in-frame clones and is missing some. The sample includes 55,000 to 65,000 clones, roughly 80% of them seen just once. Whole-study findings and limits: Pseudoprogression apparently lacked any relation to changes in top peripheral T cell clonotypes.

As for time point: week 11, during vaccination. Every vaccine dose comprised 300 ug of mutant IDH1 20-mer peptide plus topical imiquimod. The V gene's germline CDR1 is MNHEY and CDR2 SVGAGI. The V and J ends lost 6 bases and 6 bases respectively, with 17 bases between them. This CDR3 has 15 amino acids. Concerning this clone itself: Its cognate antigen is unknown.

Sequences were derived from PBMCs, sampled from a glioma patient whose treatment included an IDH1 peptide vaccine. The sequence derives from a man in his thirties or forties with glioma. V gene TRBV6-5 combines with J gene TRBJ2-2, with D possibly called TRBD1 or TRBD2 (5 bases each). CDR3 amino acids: CASRPRGTRPGELFF. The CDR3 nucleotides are TGTGCCAGCAGACCGAGAGGGACCCGACCCGGGGAGCTGTTTTTT.